This T cell receptor beta chain was identified during a study of shared clonotypes between healthy human individuals. As defined, naive CD8 cells were CD45RO-negative and positively selected for CCR7, with terminally differentiated effector memory CD45RA+ cells excluded. The CDR3 covers 19 residues. V was shortened by 2 bases and J by 2 bases, with 25 bases between the two germline ends. The germline gives CDR1 KGHSH, CDR2 LQKENI. Sorted-subset replicate PCRs used around 0.2 ug DNA, some 33,000 T cell genomes. TCRdb's table, derived via immunoSEQ multiplex PCR, lists solely in-frame clones and lacks some. Counted here are 2 million to 2.5 million clones, approximately 94% occurring once; the ten biggest clones make up about 1.8%. A note on this clone: Its antigen remains unidentified.

Points from the study as a whole: The expectation was that sequencing depth would affect clonotype sharing among donors.

The sequencing input was naive CD8+ T cells from PBMCs. The chain combines TRBV18 with TRBJ2-7, with D perhaps TRBD2 (6 bases). This sequence originates from a man in his late teens or twenties in good health. Some clones in this sample may be carry-over from other donors' samples. The CDR3: CASSPAPGGRAAGPYEQYF. CDR3 bases: TGTGCCAGCTCACCAGCCCCCGGGGGTCGGGCGGCTGGCCCCTACGAGCAGTACTTC. Full variable domain (rest looked up from reference TRBV18 and TRBJ2-7): NAGVMQNPRHLVRRRGQEARLRCSPMKGHSHVYWYRQLPEEGLKFMVYLQKENIIDESGMPKERFSAEFPKEGPSILRIQQVVRGDSAAYFCASSPAPGGRAAGPYEQYFGPGTRLTVT.